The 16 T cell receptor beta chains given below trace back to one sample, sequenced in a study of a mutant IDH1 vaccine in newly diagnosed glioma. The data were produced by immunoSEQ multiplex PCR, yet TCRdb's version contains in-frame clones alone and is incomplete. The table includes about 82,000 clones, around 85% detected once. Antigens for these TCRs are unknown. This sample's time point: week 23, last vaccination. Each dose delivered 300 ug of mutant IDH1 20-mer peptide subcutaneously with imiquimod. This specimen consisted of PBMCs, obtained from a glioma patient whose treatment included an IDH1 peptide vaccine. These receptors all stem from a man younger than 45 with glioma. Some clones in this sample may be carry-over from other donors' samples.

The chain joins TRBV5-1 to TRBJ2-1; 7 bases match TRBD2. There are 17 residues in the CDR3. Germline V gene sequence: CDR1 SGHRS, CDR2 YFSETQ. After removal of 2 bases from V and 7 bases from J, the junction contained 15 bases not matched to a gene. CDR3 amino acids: CASSFTLGAGDRNEQFF. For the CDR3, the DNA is TGCGCCAGCAGCTTCACACTTGGGGCGGGAGATCGGAATGAGCAGTTCTTC. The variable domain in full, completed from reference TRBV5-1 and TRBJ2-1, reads KAGVTQTPRYLIKTRGQQVTLSCSPISGHRSVSWYQQTPGQGLQFLFEYFSETQRNKGNFPGRFSGRQFSNSRSEMNVSTLELGDSALYLCASSFTLGAGDRNEQFFGPGTRLTVL.

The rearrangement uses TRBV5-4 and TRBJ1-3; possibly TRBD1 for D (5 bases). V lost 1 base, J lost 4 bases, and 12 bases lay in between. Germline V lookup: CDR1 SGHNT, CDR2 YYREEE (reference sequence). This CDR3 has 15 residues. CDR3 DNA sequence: TGTGCCAGCAGCTTGCCGGGGGAAGTCGGAAACACCATATATTTT. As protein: CASSLPGEVGNTIYF.

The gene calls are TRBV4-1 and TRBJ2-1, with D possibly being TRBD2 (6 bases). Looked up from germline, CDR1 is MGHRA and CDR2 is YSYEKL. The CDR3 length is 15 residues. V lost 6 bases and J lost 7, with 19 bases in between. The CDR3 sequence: CASRLEGLAGNEQFF. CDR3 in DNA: TGCGCCAGCAGACTAGAAGGTCTTGCGGGGAATGAGCAGTTCTTC.

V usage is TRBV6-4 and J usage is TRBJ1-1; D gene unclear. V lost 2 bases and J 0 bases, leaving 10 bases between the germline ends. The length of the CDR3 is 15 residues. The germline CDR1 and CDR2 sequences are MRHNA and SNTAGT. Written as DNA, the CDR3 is TGTGCCAGCAGTGACGTGAGACCTATGAACACTGAAGCTTTCTTT. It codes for CASSDVRPMNTEAFF.

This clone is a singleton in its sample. CDR3 loop: CASSLLADTQYF. The DNA for the CDR3 is TGCGCCAGCAGCTTGTTAGCAGATACGCAGTATTTT. J is TRBJ2-3 and V is TRBV5-1; no firm D call. Trimming cost V 1 base and J 4 bases, with 4 bases left between them. Germline values: CDR1 SGHRS, CDR2 YFSETQ. The CDR3 extends over 12 amino acids.

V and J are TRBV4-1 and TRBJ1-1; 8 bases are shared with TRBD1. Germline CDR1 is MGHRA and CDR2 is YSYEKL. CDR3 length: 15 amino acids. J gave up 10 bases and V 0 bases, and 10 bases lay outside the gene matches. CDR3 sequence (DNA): TGCGCCAGCAGCCAAGACGAGACCAGGGGGCGCATAGCTTTCTTT. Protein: CASSQDETRGRIAFF.

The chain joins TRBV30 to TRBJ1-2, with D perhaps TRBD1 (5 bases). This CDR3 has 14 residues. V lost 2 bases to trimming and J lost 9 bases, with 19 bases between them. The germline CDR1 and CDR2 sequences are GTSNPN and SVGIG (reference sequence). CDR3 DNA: TGTGCCTGGAGTTCACCTCAACCAGGGACGAGCTACACCTTC. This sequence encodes CAWSSPQPGTSYTF.

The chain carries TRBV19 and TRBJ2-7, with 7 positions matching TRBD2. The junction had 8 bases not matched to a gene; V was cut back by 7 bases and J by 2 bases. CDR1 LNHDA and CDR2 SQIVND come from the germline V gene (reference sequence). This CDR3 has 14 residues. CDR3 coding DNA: TGTGCCAGTATGACTGGGGCGGGAGCCTACGAGCAGTACTTC. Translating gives CASMTGAGAYEQYF. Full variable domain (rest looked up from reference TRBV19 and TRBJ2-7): DGGITQSPKYLFRKEGQNVTLSCEQNLNHDAMYWYRQDPGQGLRLIYYSQIVNDFQKGDIAEGYSVSREKKESFPLTVTSAQKNPTAFYLCASMTGAGAYEQYFGPGTRLTVT.

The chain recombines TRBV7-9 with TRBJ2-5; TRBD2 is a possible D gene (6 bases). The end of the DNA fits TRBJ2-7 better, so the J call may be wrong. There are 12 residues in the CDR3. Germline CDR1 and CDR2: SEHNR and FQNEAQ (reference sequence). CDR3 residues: CASSESGPEQYF. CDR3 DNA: TGTGCCAGCAGCGAGAGCGGGCCCGAGCAGTACTTC.

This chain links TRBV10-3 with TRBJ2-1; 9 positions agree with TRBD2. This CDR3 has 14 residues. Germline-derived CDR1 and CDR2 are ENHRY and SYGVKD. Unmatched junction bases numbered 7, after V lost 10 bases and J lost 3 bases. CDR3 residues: CATTSAGGYNEQFF. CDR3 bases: TGTGCCACGACCTCAGCGGGGGGCTACAATGAGCAGTTCTTC.

The CDR3 spells CASSMSVATGELFF. In DNA, the CDR3 is TGTGCCAGTAGTATGTCAGTTGCCACCGGGGAGCTGTTTTTT. The genes are TRBV19 and TRBJ2-2; D unclear. This CDR3 comprises 14 residues. The V gene lost 3 bases and the J gene lost 4 bases, with 9 bases spanning the gap. Germline values: CDR1 LNHDA, CDR2 SQIVND (reference sequence). The complete variable domain, with remaining parts taken from reference TRBV19 and TRBJ2-2, reads DGGITQSPKYLFRKEGQNVTLSCEQNLNHDAMYWYRQDPGQGLRLIYYSQIVNDFQKGDIAEGYSVSREKKESFPLTVTSAQKNPTAFYLCASSMSVATGELFFGEGSRLTVL.

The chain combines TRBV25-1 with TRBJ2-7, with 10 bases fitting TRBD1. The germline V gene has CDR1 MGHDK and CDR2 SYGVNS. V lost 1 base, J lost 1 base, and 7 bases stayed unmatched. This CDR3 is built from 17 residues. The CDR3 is CASSELRGQGHSYEQYF. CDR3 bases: TGTGCCAGCAGTGAATTGCGGGGACAGGGGCATTCCTACGAGCAGTACTTC.

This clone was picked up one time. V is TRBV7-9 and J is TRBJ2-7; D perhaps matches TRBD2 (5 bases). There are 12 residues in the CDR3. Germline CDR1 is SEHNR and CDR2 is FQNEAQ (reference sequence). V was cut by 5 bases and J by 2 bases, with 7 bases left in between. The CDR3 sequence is CASSGGTYEQYF. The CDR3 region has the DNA TGTGCCAGCAGCGGAGGAACCTACGAGCAGTACTTC.

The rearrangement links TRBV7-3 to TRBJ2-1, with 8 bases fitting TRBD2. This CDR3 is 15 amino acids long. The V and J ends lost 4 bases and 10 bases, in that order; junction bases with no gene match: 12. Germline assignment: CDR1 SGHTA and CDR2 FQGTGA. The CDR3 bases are TGTGCCAGCAGCTCGTTAGCGGGAAGAGGAGGGGAGCAGTTCTTC. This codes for CASSSLAGRGGEQFF.

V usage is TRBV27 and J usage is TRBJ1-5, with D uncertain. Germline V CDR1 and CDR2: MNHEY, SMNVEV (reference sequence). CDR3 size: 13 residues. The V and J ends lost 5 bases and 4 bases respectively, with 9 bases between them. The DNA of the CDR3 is TGTGCCAGCAGTGCCCGATCAAATCAGCCCCAGCATTTT. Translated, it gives CASSARSNQPQHF.

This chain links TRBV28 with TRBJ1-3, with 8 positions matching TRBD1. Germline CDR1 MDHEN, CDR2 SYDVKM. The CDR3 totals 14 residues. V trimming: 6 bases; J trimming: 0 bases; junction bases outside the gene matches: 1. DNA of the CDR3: TGTGCCAGCAGAGGACAGGGCTCTGGAAACACCATATATTTT. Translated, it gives CASRGQGSGNTIYF.